The 32 T cell receptor beta chains below come from one sample, sequenced in a study of OX40 agonist ivuxolimab in advanced cancers. Profiled with immunoSEQ multiplex PCR; TCRdb holds only in-frame clones, not every one. The sample includes roughly 20,000 clones, approximately 79% of them seen just once. Source: CD4+ or CD8+ T cells sorted from blood, taken in a trial of the OX40 agonist ivuxolimab. The receptor source for this set is an adult with an advanced solid tumor such as melanoma, head and neck, liver or kidney cancer.

This clone was detected once. The gene calls are TRBV9 and TRBJ2-2; D may correspond to TRBD1 or TRBD2 (6 bases each). This CDR3 region has 14 residues. Looked up from germline, CDR1 is SGDLS and CDR2 is YYNGEE. Deletions cut 0 bases from V and 6 bases from J, with 9 bases between. The CDR3 sequence: CASSVARGPGELFF. The DNA of the CDR3 is TGTGCCAGCAGCGTAGCTCGGGGGCCCGGGGAGCTGTTTTTT.

The J gene is TRBJ2-1, the V gene TRBV7-3, with D perhaps given as TRBD1 or TRBD2 (5 bases each). The germline gives CDR1 SGHTA, CDR2 FQGTGA. The length of the CDR3 is 15 residues. V gave up 2 bases and J gave up 2 bases, with 10 bases separating them. The CDR3 loop is CASSLGGQPYNEQFF. The CDR3 DNA sequence: TGTGCCAGCAGCTTAGGGGGTCAGCCCTACAATGAGCAGTTCTTC. The full variable domain, with the rest looked up from reference TRBV7-3 and TRBJ2-1, is GAGVSQTPSNKVTEKGKYVELRCDPISGHTALYWYRQSLGQGPEFLIYFQGTGAADDSGLPNDRFFAVRPEGSVSTLKIQRTERGDSAVYLCASSLGGQPYNEQFFGPGTRLTVL.

The genes are TRBV7-6 and TRBJ2-3, with D perhaps assigned TRBD1 or TRBD2 (6 bases each). The V gene's germline CDR1 is SGHVS and CDR2 FNYEAQ. The V end lost 5 bases, the J end lost 2 bases, and 20 bases lay between the germline ends. This CDR3 spans 17 amino acids. The CDR3 DNA reads TGTGCCAGCAGCCCCCTTGGAGGGGGTTGGGTCACAGATACGCAGTATTTT. It is translated as CASSPLGGGWVTDTQYF.

The genes are TRBV27 and TRBJ2-1; tentatively, D is TRBD1 (6 bases). Germline V gene lookup returns CDR1 MNHEY and CDR2 SMNVEV (reference sequence). V lost 4 bases to trimming and J lost 8 bases, with 15 bases between them. This CDR3 region has 14 residues. CDR3 DNA sequence: TGTGCCAGCAGTTCCCGGTCACAGGGCGATGAGCAGTTCTTC. It encodes CASSSRSQGDEQFF.

J is TRBJ1-1 and V is TRBV7-9; D is uncertain. The germline CDR1 and CDR2 sequences are SEHNR and FQNEAQ (reference sequence). Trimming pared 8 bases from V and 6 bases from J, leaving 4 bases between. The CDR3 consists of 9 residues. The CDR3 DNA reads as TGTGCCAGCGGAGCTGAAGCTTTCTTT. Encoded protein: CASGAEAFF.

This clone was picked up a small number of times. J is TRBJ1-2 and V is TRBV4-3; weak D call: TRBD1 (5 bases). The CDR3 extends over 15 amino acids. V was pared by 2 bases and J by 2 bases, with 12 bases between. The germline V gene encodes CDR1 LGHNA and CDR2 YSLEER. The CDR3 bases are TGCGCCAGCAGCCAAATGCTGACAGAAAACTATGGCTACACCTTC. It is translated as CASSQMLTENYGYTF.

The genes are TRBV6-5 and TRBJ2-7, with TRBD1 as a possible D gene (6 bases). V was trimmed by 6 bases and J by 3 bases, leaving 15 bases between them. The CDR3 covers 14 residues. Germline V gives CDR1 MNHEY, CDR2 SVGAGI. This CDR3 reads CASRSQGNLYEQYF. The CDR3 DNA reads as TGTGCCAGCAGAAGCCAGGGGAACCTCTACGAGCAGTACTTC.

The rearrangement joins TRBV7-2 to TRBJ1-1; TRBD1 is a possible D gene (5 bases). Between the trimmed V and J ends, which lost 5 bases and 3 bases, there was a span of 13 bases. Germline V gene sequence: CDR1 SGHTA, CDR2 FQGNSA. This CDR3 comprises 14 residues. CDR3 nucleotide sequence: TGTGCCAGCAGCCGGTGGGACTGGGACACTGAAGCTTTCTTT. As protein: CASSRWDWDTEAFF. The full variable domain, rest sourced from reference TRBV7-2 and TRBJ1-1, is GAGVSQSPSNKVTEKGKDVELRCDPISGHTALYWYRQSLGQGLEFLIYFQGNSAPDKSGLPSDRFSAERTGGSVSTLTIQRTQQEDSAVYLCASSRWDWDTEAFFGQGTRLTVV.

The rearrangement uses TRBV4-2 and TRBJ1-6; D ambiguous. This CDR3 contains 16 residues. V was shortened by 5 bases and J by 0 bases, with 11 bases between the two germline ends. Germline V lookup: CDR1 LGHNA, CDR2 YNFKEQ. CDR3 in amino acids: CASSTGSFSYNSPLHF. The CDR3 nucleotides are TGTGCCAGCAGCACCGGGAGTTTCTCCTATAATTCACCCCTCCACTTT.

The chain employs TRBV7-2 and TRBJ2-2, with no clear D. Germline CDR1 and CDR2: SGHTA and FQGNSA. V gave up 7 bases and J gave up 7 bases, with 7 bases separating them. This CDR3 is built from 11 residues. CDR3 sequence: CASTDGGELFF. The DNA for the CDR3 is TGTGCCAGCACCGACGGCGGGGAGCTGTTTTTT. The full variable domain, in which reference TRBV7-2 and TRBJ2-2 provide the parts outside the CDR3, is GAGVSQSPSNKVTEKGKDVELRCDPISGHTALYWYRQSLGQGLEFLIYFQGNSAPDKSGLPSDRFSAERTGGSVSTLTIQRTQQEDSAVYLCASTDGGELFFGEGSRLTVL.

J is TRBJ2-7 and V is TRBV10-3; D call uncertain. The V gene's germline CDR1 is ENHRY and CDR2 SYGVKD. The CDR3 consists of 14 residues. Trimming left V 2 bases short and J 3 bases short, with 11 bases between. The CDR3: CAISEVNSLYEQYF. For the CDR3, the DNA is TGTGCCATCAGTGAGGTGAACAGTCTCTACGAGCAGTACTTC.

This chain connects TRBV27 to TRBJ2-7; TRBD1 matches 9 bases. Germline values: CDR1 MNHEY, CDR2 SMNVEV (reference sequence). V lost 6 bases to trimming and J lost 2 bases; unmatched junction nucleotides: 5. The CDR3 extends over 14 amino acids. CDR3: CASRRTGATYEQYF. DNA of the CDR3: TGTGCCAGCAGAAGGACAGGGGCGACCTACGAGCAGTACTTC.

The J gene is TRBJ2-2, the V gene TRBV9, with D unclear. This CDR3 spans 16 amino acids. CDR1 is SGDLS, CDR2 YYNGEE, per germline. V shed 0 bases and J shed 0 bases, with 9 bases lying between them. The CDR3 is CASSVAIAPNTGELFF. CDR3 bases: TGTGCCAGCAGCGTAGCGATAGCCCCGAACACCGGGGAGCTGTTTTTT.

V is TRBV5-1 and J is TRBJ1-2, with a weak D call TRBD1 (6 bases). Trimming pared 4 bases from V and 6 bases from J, leaving 13 bases between. Germline-derived CDR1 and CDR2 are SGHRS and YFSETQ. The CDR3 contains 13 residues. CDR3 in amino acids: CASSTRSGDGYTF. DNA for the CDR3: TGCGCCAGCAGCACCCGATCAGGGGATGGCTACACCTTC.

J is TRBJ2-1 and V is TRBV4-1; 7 bases map to TRBD1. CDR3 size: 15 residues. Germline CDR1 MGHRA, CDR2 YSYEKL. The J segment lost 4 bases and the V segment lost 1 base, leaving 4 bases of the junction unmatched. This chain's CDR3 is CASSQAGTAYNEQFF. CDR3 DNA: TGCGCCAGCAGCCAAGCCGGGACAGCTTACAATGAGCAGTTCTTC.

V gene TRBV20-1 combines with J gene TRBJ2-5, with D perhaps matching TRBD2 (6 bases). Germline CDR1 and CDR2: DFQATT and SNEGSKA (reference sequence). The CDR3 totals 11 residues. Trimming removed 4 bases at V and 5 bases at J, with 8 bases between. The CDR3 reads CSAISGETQYF. In DNA, the CDR3 is TGCAGTGCTATTAGCGGCGAGACCCAGTACTTC.

This clone is medium-sized (0.01 to 0.1%) in the sample. V and J are TRBV7-9 and TRBJ1-5; no clear D gene. The CDR3 is made up of 15 amino acids. V was shortened by 5 bases and J by 2 bases, with 13 bases between the two germline ends. CDR1 is SEHNR and CDR2 is FQNEAQ in the germline V gene (reference sequence). The CDR3: CASSVYFGGNQPQHF. CDR3 DNA sequence: TGTGCCAGCAGCGTCTATTTTGGCGGCAATCAGCCCCAGCATTTT.

In its sample, this clone was seen a few times. The V gene is TRBV11-2, the J gene TRBJ2-1, with 11 bases identical to TRBD1. V lost 4 bases and J lost 8; bases outside the gene matches: 10. The CDR3 loop spans 16 amino acids. CDR1 and CDR2 from the germline V gene are SGHAT and FQNNGV. The CDR3, as DNA: TGTGCCAGCAGCTGGACAGGGGGCGGTCCAGGCGATGAGCAGTTCTTC. Amino acids: CASSWTGGGPGDEQFF.

V gene TRBV5-1 combines with J gene TRBJ1-4; 9 bases line up with TRBD1. CDR1 is SGHRS and CDR2 is YFSETQ in the germline V gene. Trimming took 0 bases from V and 6 from J; bases not matched to a gene: 0. The CDR3 runs 14 residues. The CDR3 loop is CASSLGTGDEKLFF. CDR3 in DNA: TGCGCCAGCAGCTTGGGGACAGGGGATGAAAAACTGTTTTTT.

The chain is built from TRBV5-1 and TRBJ1-1; no clear D gene. The CDR3 totals 14 residues. Trimming took off 0 bases at V and 0 bases at J, with 6 bases between the two ends. CDR1 is SGHRS and CDR2 is YFSETQ in the germline V gene. CDR3 loop: CASSLDAMNTEAFF. In DNA form, the CDR3 reads TGCGCCAGCAGCTTGGACGCGATGAACACTGAAGCTTTCTTT.

The gene calls are TRBV5-1 and TRBJ1-5; D ambiguous. The germline V and J ends were trimmed by 0 bases and 3 bases, with 7 bases remaining between them. CDR3 length: 14 residues. CDR1 is SGHRS and CDR2 is YFSETQ in the germline V gene. The CDR3: CASSLESLNQPQHF. The CDR3 DNA follows: TGCGCCAGCAGCTTGGAATCACTCAATCAGCCCCAGCATTTT.

The J gene is TRBJ1-2, the V gene TRBV7-2, with D possibly being TRBD1 (6 bases). V lost 3 bases to trimming and J lost 8 bases, with 13 bases between them. Looked up from germline, CDR1 is SGHTA and CDR2 is FQGNSA. The CDR3 loop spans 13 amino acids. In DNA, the CDR3 is TGTGCCAGCAGCTTCGGGGGCGCGGGAGGCTACACCTTC. Its protein product is CASSFGGAGGYTF.

The V gene is TRBV7-2, the J gene TRBJ1-1; a weak D match, TRBD1 (6 bases). V lost 1 base to trimming and J lost 3 bases, with 18 bases between them. The V gene's germline CDR1 is SGHTA and CDR2 FQGNSA. The CDR3 runs 17 residues. Here the CDR3 DNA reads TGTGCCAGCAGCTTAGTTCTCGGTGGGGGGCCGGACACTGAAGCTTTCTTT. This gives the protein CASSLVLGGGPDTEAFF.

This clone was seen only once. This chain joins TRBV6-5 and TRBJ1-1; D is perhaps TRBD1 (6 bases). The germline V gene has CDR1 MNHEY and CDR2 SVGAGI. This CDR3 has 15 amino acids. Trimming pared 2 bases from V and 5 bases from J, leaving 15 bases between. The CDR3 coding sequence is TGTGCCAGCAGTTACAAGTGGGGGCGCGGGACTGAAGCTTTCTTT. As protein: CASSYKWGRGTEAFF.

V usage is TRBV27 and J usage is TRBJ2-7; D perhaps matches TRBD1 (5 bases). The CDR3 is 15 amino acids. V was pared by 4 bases and J by 2 bases, with 15 bases between. Germline V gene data show CDR1 as MNHEY and CDR2 as SMNVEV (reference sequence). CDR3 sequence: CASSSSTARPYEQYF. For the CDR3, the DNA is TGTGCCAGCAGTTCCTCGACAGCCCGTCCCTACGAGCAGTACTTC.

V and J are TRBV7-3 and TRBJ2-3; D gene ambiguous. Trimming pared 2 bases from V and 0 bases from J, leaving 3 bases between. CDR3 size: 13 residues. Germline values: CDR1 SGHTA, CDR2 FQGTGA. In nucleotides, the CDR3 is TGTGCCAGCAGCTTAGGGAGCACAGATACGCAGTATTTT. It codes for CASSLGSTDTQYF.

The V gene is TRBV5-6, the J gene TRBJ2-7; the D gene is possibly TRBD2 (6 bases). V shed 2 bases and J shed 3 bases, with 15 bases lying between them. Germline CDR1 is SGHDT and CDR2 is YYEEEE. This CDR3 has 15 amino acids. CDR3 sequence (DNA): TGTGCCAGCAGCTTCGTGGGGGGAACCCACTACGAGCAGTACTTC. Its protein product is CASSFVGGTHYEQYF.

The CDR3 spells CASSYSGGPAFYGYTF. DNA of the CDR3: TGTGCCAGCAGTTACTCGGGGGGGCCGGCCTTCTATGGCTACACCTTC. The chain couples TRBV6-5 to TRBJ1-2; D might be TRBD1 (6 bases). The germline V gene has CDR1 MNHEY and CDR2 SVGAGI. The V gene lost 0 bases and the J gene lost 4 bases, with 15 bases spanning the gap. The CDR3 length is 16 residues.

Relative to its sample, this clone is medium-sized (0.01 to 0.1%). The chain joins TRBV5-1 to TRBJ1-2; maybe TRBD1 (5 bases). Trimming stripped 6 bases from V and 7 bases from J, with 16 bases between. CDR3 length: 13 amino acids. The germline gives CDR1 SGHRS, CDR2 YFSETQ. CDR3 DNA: TGCGCCAGCAAGCGGGAGTACGGGGCTGGCTACACCTTC. As protein: CASKREYGAGYTF.

The V gene is TRBV7-2, the J gene TRBJ2-3; TRBD1 might be the D (6 bases). CDR1 is SGHTA and CDR2 is FQGNSA in the germline V gene. Trimming removed 1 base from V and 6 bases from J, with 11 bases in between. The CDR3 is made up of 14 amino acids. The CDR3 spells CASSLGPGVDTQYF. CDR3 DNA sequence: TGTGCCAGCAGCTTAGGTCCAGGGGTGGATACGCAGTATTTT. The complete variable domain, with remaining parts taken from reference TRBV7-2 and TRBJ2-3, reads GAGVSQSPSNKVTEKGKDVELRCDPISGHTALYWYRQSLGQGLEFLIYFQGNSAPDKSGLPSDRFSAERTGGSVSTLTIQRTQQEDSAVYLCASSLGPGVDTQYFGPGTRLTVL.

The chain has TRBV9 and TRBJ1-5; D is undetermined. Germline values: CDR1 SGDLS, CDR2 YYNGEE. With 0 bases removed from V and 7 bases from J, the gap between germline ends came to 23 bases. The CDR3 is made up of 18 amino acids. The CDR3 DNA reads as TGTGCCAGCAGCGTAGCTGACCTCGGGAGGGCCCGACACCAGCCCCAGCATTTT. Encoded protein: CASSVADLGRARHQPQHF.

This chain joins TRBV9 and TRBJ1-3; D uncertain. CDR3 length: 16 residues. In germline, CDR1 is SGDLS, CDR2 YYNGEE. The V end lost 3 bases, the J end lost 2 bases, and 15 bases lay between the germline ends. The CDR3: CASSAALTKPGNTIYF. CDR3 nucleotides: TGTGCCAGCAGCGCCGCCCTGACGAAACCTGGAAACACCATATATTTT.